This is a list of T cell receptor beta chains from one sample in a study of OX40 agonist ivuxolimab in advanced cancers. Produced via immunoSEQ multiplex PCR; TCRdb's table is partial and in-frame only. This table has about 14,000 clones, 82% appearing once. Source: CD4+ or CD8+ T cells sorted from blood, taken in a trial of the OX40 agonist ivuxolimab. These receptors came from an adult with an advanced solid tumor such as melanoma, head and neck, liver or kidney cancer. CDR3s include the opening cysteine and the closing phenylalanine or tryptophan. The D gene is left open where the match is weak. Clone size is shown for a subset of rows, as once, few, many or a class of expanded clone.

TRBJ1-2,TRBV6-6,once,NA,CASSYSPNEGYTF,TGTGCCAGCAGTTACTCGCCCAACGAGGGCTACACCTTC
TRBJ1-1,TRBV29-1,NA,NA,CSVDPYGNTEAFF,TGCAGCGTTGACCCCTATGGGAACACTGAAGCTTTCTTT
TRBJ2-1,TRBV9,NA,TRBD2,CASSVPLAGDRNEQFF,TGTGCCAGCAGCGTGCCTCTAGCGGGAGATAGAAATGAGCAGTTCTTC
TRBJ1-1,TRBV4-3,NA,NA,CASSPRGVKAEAFF,TGCGCCAGCAGCCCTAGGGGGGTCAAGGCTGAAGCTTTCTTT
TRBJ2-3,TRBV2,NA,TRBD1,CASKKTGGTDTQYF,TGTGCCAGCAAGAAGACAGGGGGCACAGATACGCAGTATTTT
TRBJ1-1,TRBV7-2,NA,TRBD1,CASSLAGFAGGDTEAFF,TGTGCCAGCAGCTTAGCGGGATTCGCAGGGGGGGACACTGAAGCTTTCTTT
TRBJ2-1,TRBV11-3,NA,NA,CASSSPPGNEQFF,TGTGCCAGCAGCTCACCCCCCGGGAATGAGCAGTTCTTC
TRBJ2-2,TRBV9,NA,NA,CASSVEGENTGELFF,TGTGCCAGCAGCGTAGAGGGGGAGAACACCGGGGAGCTGTTTTTT
TRBJ1-2,TRBV7-9,NA,TRBD1,CASRDRGPERDGYTF,TGTGCCAGCCGGGACAGGGGGCCCGAAAGGGATGGCTACACCTTC
TRBJ1-1,TRBV13,NA,NA,CASSSRHSRSTAFF,TGTGCCAGCAGCTCAAGACACAGCCGTTCCACGGCTTTCTTT
TRBJ2-4,TRBV4-1,NA,NA,CASSQVPNIQYF,TGCGCCAGCAGCCAAGTACCAAACATTCAGTACTTC
TRBJ1-5,TRBV27,NA,NA,CASSFALNQPQHF,TGTGCCAGCAGTTTTGCTCTCAATCAGCCCCAGCATTTT
TRBJ2-7,TRBV7-9,few,NA,CASRVDSHEQYF,TGTGCCAGCAGGGTCGACAGCCACGAGCAGTACTTC
TRBJ2-1,TRBV27,NA,NA,CASNTQDAYNEQFF,TGTGCCAGCAACACCCAGGACGCCTACAATGAGCAGTTCTTC
TRBJ1-5,TRBV19,NA,NA,CASWGQNYSNQPQHF,TGTGCCAGTTGGGGACAAAACTATAGCAATCAGCCCCAGCATTTT
TRBJ1-5,TRBV27,NA,NA,CASSFLHSNQPQHF,TGTGCCAGCAGTTTCTTGCATAGCAATCAGCCCCAGCATTTT
TRBJ1-4,TRBV4-1,NA,NA,CASSQVLATNEKLFF,TGCGCCAGCAGCCAAGTTCTCGCAACTAATGAAAAACTGTTTTTT
TRBJ1-1,TRBV5-1,NA,NA,CASSSRGTEAFF,TGCGCCAGCAGCTCTCGAGGAACTGAAGCTTTCTTT
TRBJ1-1,TRBV28,NA,TRBD1,CASSSPVQGVDTEAFF,TGTGCCAGCAGCTCCCCCGTACAGGGGGTGGACACTGAAGCTTTCTTT
TRBJ2-7,TRBV19,NA,NA,CASSSPGLGYEQYF,TGTGCCAGTAGTTCTCCGGGACTGGGCTACGAGCAGTACTTC
TRBJ1-4,TRBV7-9,NA,TRBD1,CASSLQVGQGDDEKLFF,TGTGCCAGCAGCTTACAAGTGGGACAGGGCGATGATGAAAAACTGTTTTTT
TRBJ2-3,TRBV7-8,NA,TRBD2,CASKGGSGSADTQYF,TGTGCCAGCAAAGGGGGTAGCGGGAGTGCAGATACGCAGTATTTT
TRBJ2-5,TRBV7-9,NA,NA,CASSFQETQYF,TGTGCCAGCAGCTTCCAAGAGACCCAGTACTTC
TRBJ2-3,TRBV27,few,TRBD1,CASSLGDRTSTDTQYF,TGTGCCAGCAGTTTAGGGGACAGAACTAGCACAGATACGCAGTATTTT
TRBJ1-3,TRBV7-6,NA,TRBD1,CASSFDPTGATSGNTIYF,TGTGCCAGCAGCTTTGACCCCACAGGGGCCACCTCTGGAAACACCATATATTTT
TRBJ1-1,TRBV5-6,NA,TRBD1,CASSWTGGETEAFF,TGTGCCAGCAGCTGGACAGGGGGTGAGACTGAAGCTTTCTTT
TRBJ2-7,TRBV5-6,NA,NA,CASSLGQLYEQYF,TGTGCCAGCAGCTTGGGCCAGCTCTACGAGCAGTACTTC
TRBJ2-2,TRBV30,NA,NA,CAWSAGELFF,TGTGCCTGGAGTGCCGGGGAGCTGTTTTTT
TRBJ2-7,TRBV28,NA,NA,CASSLPLGPDPYEQYF,TGTGCCAGCAGTCTCCCCCTGGGGCCGGACCCCTACGAGCAGTACTTC